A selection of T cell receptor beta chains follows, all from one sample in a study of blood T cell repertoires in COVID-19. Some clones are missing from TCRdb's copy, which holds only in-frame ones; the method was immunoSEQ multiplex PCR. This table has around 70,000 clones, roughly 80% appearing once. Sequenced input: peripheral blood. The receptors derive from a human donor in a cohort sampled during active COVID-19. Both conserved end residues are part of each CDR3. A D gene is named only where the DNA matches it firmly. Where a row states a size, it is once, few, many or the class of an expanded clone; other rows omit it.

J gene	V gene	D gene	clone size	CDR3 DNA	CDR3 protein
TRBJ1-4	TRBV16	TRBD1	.	TGTGCCAGCAGCCAATCGGGGGACAGGGCATCAAAACTGTTTTTT	CASSQSGDRASKLFF
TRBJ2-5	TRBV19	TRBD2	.	TGTGCCAGTAGTATGACAATAGCGGGGCTCCAAGAGACCCAGTACTTC	CASSMTIAGLQETQYF
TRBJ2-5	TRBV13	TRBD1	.	TGTGCCAGCAGCTTAGGCCAGGGACAGCAAGAGACCCAGTACTTC	CASSLGQGQQETQYF
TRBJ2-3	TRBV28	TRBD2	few	TGTGCCAGCAGTTTTAGCGGGGGGGGCACAGATACGCAGTATTTT	CASSFSGGGTDTQYF
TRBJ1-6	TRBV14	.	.	TGTGCCAGCAGCCAAGTGGCGGGTTCACCCCTCCACTTT	CASSQVAGSPLHF
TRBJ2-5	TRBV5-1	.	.	TGCGCCAGCAGTGTTGGGCGTACCGGCCAAGAGACCCAGTACTTC	CASSVGRTGQETQYF
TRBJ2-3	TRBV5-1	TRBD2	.	TGCGCCAGCAGGTCGGGGGGATCTAGCACAGATACGCAGTATTTT	CASRSGGSSTDTQYF
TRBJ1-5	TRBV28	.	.	TGTGCCAGCAGCCGGGGACATCTGGGAGATCAGCCCCAGCATTTT	CASSRGHLGDQPQHF
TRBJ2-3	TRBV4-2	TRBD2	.	TGTGCCAGCAGCCAAGAACCCCCTGATGGCGGGAGGGCATTGGATACGCAGTATTTT	CASSQEPPDGGRALDTQYF
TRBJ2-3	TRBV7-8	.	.	TGTGCCAGCAGCTTAGGATACGACTTTGCACTTTCTAGCACAGATACGCAGTATTTT	CASSLGYDFALSSTDTQYF
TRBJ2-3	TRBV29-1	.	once	TGCAGCGTTAAAGGCCAGGGGCTTGTAAATACGCAGTATTTT	CSVKGQGLVNTQYF
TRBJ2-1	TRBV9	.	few	TGTGCCAGCAGCGTAGATGATAGCCTCGGCAATGAGCAGTTCTTC	CASSVDDSLGNEQFF
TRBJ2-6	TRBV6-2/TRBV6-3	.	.	TGTGCCAGCAGCTCCGCACAGGGTCGTTCTGGGGCCAACGTCCTGACTTTC	CASSSAQGRSGANVLTF
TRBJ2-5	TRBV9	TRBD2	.	TGTGCCAGCAGCCCGGGTGGGACTAGCGGGAGGAGGACGGATCAAGAGACCCAGTACTTC	CASSPGGTSGRRTDQETQYF
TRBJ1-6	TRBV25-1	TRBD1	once	TGTGCCAGCAGGACAGGGTCGAATTCACCCCTCCACTTT	CASRTGSNSPLHF
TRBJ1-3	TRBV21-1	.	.	TGTGCCAGCAGGGCTGAAGGGAGGGGTCTTAGCTCTGGAAACACCATATATTTT	CASRAEGRGLSSGNTIYF
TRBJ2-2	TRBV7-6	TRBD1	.	TGTGCCACCTCATCCGACAGGGGATCGAGCACCGGGGAGCTGTTTTTT	CATSSDRGSSTGELFF
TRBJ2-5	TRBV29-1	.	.	TGCAGCGTTGGGAGGGAGACCCAGTACTTC	CSVGRETQYF
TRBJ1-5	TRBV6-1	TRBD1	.	TGTGCCAGCAGTGACCCGGGACAGCAATATAGCAATCAGCCCCAGCATTTT	CASSDPGQQYSNQPQHF
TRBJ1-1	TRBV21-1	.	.	TGTGCCAGCAGCAAATTGGCACAGGGGGTCATGAACACTGAAGCTTTCTTT	CASSKLAQGVMNTEAFF
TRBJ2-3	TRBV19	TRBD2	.	TGTGCCAGTAGTGCTAGCGGGAGTCAGCAGTATTTT	CASSASGSQQYF
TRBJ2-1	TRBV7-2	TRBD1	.	TGTGCCAGCAGTAGACAGGGCTCCTACAATGAGCAGTTCTTC	CASSRQGSYNEQFF
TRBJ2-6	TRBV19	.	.	TGTGCCAGTAGTGTCCAACCGGGACACCTGTCTGGGGCCAACGTCCTGACTTTC	CASSVQPGHLSGANVLTF
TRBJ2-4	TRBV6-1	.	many	TGTGCCAGCAGTGAATGGCAGGCACAAAACATTCAGTACTTC	CASSEWQAQNIQYF
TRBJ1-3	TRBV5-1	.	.	TGCGCCAGCAGCTTGGGGCAGGACAACTCTGGAAACACCATATATTTT	CASSLGQDNSGNTIYF
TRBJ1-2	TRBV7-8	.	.	TGTGCCAGCAGCCCCCAGAGGGGGGGTCATGGCTACACCTTC	CASSPQRGGHGYTF
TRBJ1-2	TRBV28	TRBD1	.	TGTGCCAGCAGTTTATTCCCAGGGGGAAACTATGGCTACACCTTC	CASSLFPGGNYGYTF
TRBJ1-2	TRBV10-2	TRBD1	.	TGCGCCAGCAGTGATGGGACAGCGCTGGGCTACACCTTC	CASSDGTALGYTF
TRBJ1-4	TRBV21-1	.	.	TGTGCCAGCAGCGGACAGGGGGAGGAAAAACTGTTTTTT	CASSGQGEEKLFF
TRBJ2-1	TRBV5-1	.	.	TGCGCCAGCAGCTTCTGGCTACTAAAGAATGAGCAGTTCTTC	CASSFWLLKNEQFF
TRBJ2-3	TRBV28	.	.	TGTGCCAGCAGTCCCCCGGGGGTAGCTAAAGATACGCAGTATTTT	CASSPPGVAKDTQYF
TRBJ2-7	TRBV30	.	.	TGTGCCTGGAGTATTTCAACCCCGGGTGTTGCCTACGAGCAGTACTTC	CAWSISTPGVAYEQYF
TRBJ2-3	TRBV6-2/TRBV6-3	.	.	TGTGCCAGCAGTTTGGGACTGCTAAGTACAGATACGCAGTATTTT	CASSLGLLSTDTQYF
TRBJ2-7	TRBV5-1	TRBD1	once	TGCGCCAGCAGCTTGGCGACAGGGGGATACGAGCAGTACTTC	CASSLATGGYEQYF
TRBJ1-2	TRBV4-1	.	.	TGCGCCAGCAGCCAAGATAATATGGGGGCAGAGAGAGGCTATGGCTACACCTTC	CASSQDNMGAERGYGYTF
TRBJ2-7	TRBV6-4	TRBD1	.	TGTGCCAGCAGTCCGGGACAGGGGTTTTACTTC	CASSPGQGFYF
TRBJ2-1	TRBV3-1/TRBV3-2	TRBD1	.	TGTGCCAGCAGCCAACCGGGACAGGGGTACAATGAGCAGTTCTTC	CASSQPGQGYNEQFF
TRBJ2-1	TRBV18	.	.	TGTGCCAGCTCCCAGGGGACTACCTACAATGAGCAGTTCTTC	CASSQGTTYNEQFF
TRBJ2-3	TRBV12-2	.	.	TGTGCAAGTCGCAGAATGACGGGTCAGAACACAGATACGCAGTATTTT	CASRRMTGQNTDTQYF
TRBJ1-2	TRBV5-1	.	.	TGCGCCAGCAGCTTGGGAGACATTACATCGGATGGCTACACCTTC	CASSLGDITSDGYTF
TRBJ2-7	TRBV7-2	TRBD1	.	TGTGCCAGCAGCCCGGTCGGGACAGGGAAGTACGAGCAGTACTTC	CASSPVGTGKYEQYF
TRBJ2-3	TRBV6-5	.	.	TGTGCCAGCAGTTACTCGTCCCCTAGCACAGATACGCAGTATTTT	CASSYSSPSTDTQYF
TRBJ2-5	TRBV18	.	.	TGTGCCAGCTCACCTGGAAGGGGCTTGCAAGGAGAGACCCAGTACTTC	CASSPGRGLQGETQYF
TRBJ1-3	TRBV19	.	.	TGTGCCAGTAGTACAGGTTTCTTCTCTGGAAACACCATATATTTT	CASSTGFFSGNTIYF
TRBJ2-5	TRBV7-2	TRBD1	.	TGTGCCAGCAGCCGCGGGACAGGGGCAAGGGAGACCCAGTACTTC	CASSRGTGARETQYF
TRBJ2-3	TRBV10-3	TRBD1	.	TGTGCCATCAGCAACAGGGGTTGGACAGATACGCAGTATTTT	CAISNRGWTDTQYF
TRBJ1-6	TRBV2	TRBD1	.	TGTGCCAGCAAAGACAGGGGTCGCAATTCACCCCTCCACTTT	CASKDRGRNSPLHF
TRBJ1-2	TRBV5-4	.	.	TGTGCCAGCAGCCCTGGAGGTGTGTTAGCTAACTATGGCTACACCTTC	CASSPGGVLANYGYTF
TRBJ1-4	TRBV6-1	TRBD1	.	TGTGCCAGCAGTGAGGCTCTACAGGGGGCCGGAGGTGAAAAACTGTTTTTT	CASSEALQGAGGEKLFF
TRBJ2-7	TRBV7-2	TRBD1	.	TGTGCCAGCAGCTTAGATCGGGGTGGACAGGGTCTCGAGCAGTACTTC	CASSLDRGGQGLEQYF
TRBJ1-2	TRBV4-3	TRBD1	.	TGCGCCAGCAGCCAAGACGGCAGGGGGGATGGCTACACCTTC	CASSQDGRGDGYTF
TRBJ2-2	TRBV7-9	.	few	TGTGCCACTCACCTGGGGGCCGACACCGGGGAGCTGTTTTTT	CATHLGADTGELFF
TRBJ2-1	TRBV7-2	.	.	TGTGCCAGCAGCACACAGGGTGGGGTCAGCTCCTACAATGAGCAGTTCTTC	CASSTQGGVSSYNEQFF
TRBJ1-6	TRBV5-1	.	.	TGCGCCAGCAGTTCGGAGAGCTCCTATAATTCACCCCTCCACTTT	CASSSESSYNSPLHF
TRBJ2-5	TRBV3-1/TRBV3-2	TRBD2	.	TGTGCCAGCAGCCAAGTCGGCGCTAGCGGGCGCCGGGGGAACCAAGAGACCCAGTACTTC	CASSQVGASGRRGNQETQYF